Given below is one T cell receptor (beta chain) in context. Its antigen is unknown. The data were produced by immunoSEQ multiplex PCR, yet TCRdb's version contains in-frame clones alone and is incomplete. Of 350,000 to 400,000 clones listed, about 89% are singletons. This specimen comes from a study of Ad26.COV2.S vaccination and SARS-CoV-2 variants. Study information: The donor belonged to the COV1001 Ad26.COV2.S trial arm.

CDR1 is SNHLY and CDR2 is FYNNEI in the germline V gene. The CDR3 runs 16 residues. V lost 2 bases to trimming and J lost 2 bases, with 15 bases between them. The treatment was: some 20 received Ad26.COV2.S at low or high dose, single or two shots; about five received placebo; per-sample allocation not given. Collection of the samples took place on day 63 after the first injection of vaccine or placebo. What was given as vaccine was an Ad26 vector encoding Wuhan-strain SARS-CoV-2 spike. Findings and limits, study-wide: It was reported that spike-specific CD8+ and CD4+ T cell responses were substantially broad after vaccination. Estimates derived from TCR breadth and depth analyses may have underestimated total T cell responses.

V and J are TRBV2 and TRBJ2-5; tentatively, D is TRBD1 (5 bases). This receptor was taken from a person aged 18 to 59 who received the Ad26.COV2.S COVID-19 vaccine or a placebo. This material consisted of peripheral blood, taken in a trial of Ad26.COV2.S vaccine versus placebo. The CDR3 loop reads CASSERHRLGQETQYF. CDR3 bases: TGTGCCAGCAGTGAACGCCACAGGTTGGGACAAGAGACCCAGTACTTC.